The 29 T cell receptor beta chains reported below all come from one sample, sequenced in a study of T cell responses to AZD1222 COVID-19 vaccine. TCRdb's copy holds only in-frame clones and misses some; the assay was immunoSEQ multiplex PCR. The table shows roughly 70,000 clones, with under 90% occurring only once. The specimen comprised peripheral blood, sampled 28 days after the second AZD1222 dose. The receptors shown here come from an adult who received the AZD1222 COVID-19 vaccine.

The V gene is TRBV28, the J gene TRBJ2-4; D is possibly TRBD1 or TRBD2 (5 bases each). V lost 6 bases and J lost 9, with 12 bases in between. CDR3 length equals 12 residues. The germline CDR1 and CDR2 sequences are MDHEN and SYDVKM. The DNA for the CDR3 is TGTGCCAGCAGATCGGGGCCCTCCATTCAGTACTTC. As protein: CASRSGPSIQYF.

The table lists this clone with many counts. Here the CDR3 reads CASSQPFTGPNQPQHF. For the CDR3, the DNA is TGCGCCAGCAGCCAGCCTTTTACGGGGCCTAATCAGCCCCAGCATTTT. The chain joins TRBV4-1 to TRBJ1-5, with D perhaps matching TRBD1 (5 bases). CDR1 is MGHRA and CDR2 is YSYEKL in the germline V gene. Trimming shortened V by 3 bases and J by 4 bases, and 16 bases separated the two germline ends. The CDR3 is 16 residues long.

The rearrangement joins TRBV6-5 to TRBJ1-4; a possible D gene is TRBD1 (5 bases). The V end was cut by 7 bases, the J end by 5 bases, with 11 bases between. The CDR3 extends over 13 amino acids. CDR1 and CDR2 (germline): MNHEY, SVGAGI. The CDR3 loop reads CASKTEENEKLFF. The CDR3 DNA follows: TGTGCCAGCAAGACAGAAGAGAATGAAAAACTGTTTTTT.

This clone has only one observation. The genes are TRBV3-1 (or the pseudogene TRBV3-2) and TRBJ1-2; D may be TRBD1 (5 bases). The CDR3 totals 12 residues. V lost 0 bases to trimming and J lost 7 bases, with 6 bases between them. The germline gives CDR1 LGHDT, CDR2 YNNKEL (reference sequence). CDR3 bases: TGTGCCAGCAGCCAAGATGGGGGTGGCTACACCTTC. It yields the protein CASSQDGGGYTF.

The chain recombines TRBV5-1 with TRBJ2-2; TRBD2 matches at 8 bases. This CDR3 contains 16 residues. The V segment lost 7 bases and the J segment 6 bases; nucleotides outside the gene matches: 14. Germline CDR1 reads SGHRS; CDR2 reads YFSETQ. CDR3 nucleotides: TGCGCCAGCGGCCCTTCCCGGGGGGGCCTTCCCGGGGAGCTGTTTTTT. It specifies CASGPSRGGLPGELFF. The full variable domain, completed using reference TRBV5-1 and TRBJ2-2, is KAGVTQTPRYLIKTRGQQVTLSCSPISGHRSVSWYQQTPGQGLQFLFEYFSETQRNKGNFPGRFSGRQFSNSRSEMNVSTLELGDSALYLCASGPSRGGLPGELFFGEGSRLTVL.

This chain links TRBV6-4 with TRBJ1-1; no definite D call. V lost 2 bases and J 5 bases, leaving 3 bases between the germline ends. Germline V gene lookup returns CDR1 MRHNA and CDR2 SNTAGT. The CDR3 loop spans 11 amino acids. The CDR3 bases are TGTGCCAGCAGTGACGGTACTGAAGCTTTCTTT. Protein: CASSDGTEAFF.

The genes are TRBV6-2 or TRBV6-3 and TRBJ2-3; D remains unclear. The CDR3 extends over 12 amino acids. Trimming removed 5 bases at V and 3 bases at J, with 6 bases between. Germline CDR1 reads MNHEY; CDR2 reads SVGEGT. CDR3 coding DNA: TGTGCCAGCAGTGACCCTACAGATACGCAGTATTTT. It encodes CASSDPTDTQYF.

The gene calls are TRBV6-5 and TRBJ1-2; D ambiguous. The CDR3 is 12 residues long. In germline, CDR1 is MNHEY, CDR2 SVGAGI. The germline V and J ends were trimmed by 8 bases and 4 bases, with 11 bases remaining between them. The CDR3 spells CASGPRGYGYTF. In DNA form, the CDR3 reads TGTGCCAGCGGGCCCCGGGGCTATGGCTACACCTTC.

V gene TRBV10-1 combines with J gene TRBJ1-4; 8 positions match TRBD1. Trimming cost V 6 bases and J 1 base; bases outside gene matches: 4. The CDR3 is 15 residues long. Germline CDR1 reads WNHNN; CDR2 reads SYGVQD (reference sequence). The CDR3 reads CASSTDRGTNEKLFF. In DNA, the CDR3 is TGCGCCAGCAGCACCGACAGGGGAACTAATGAAAAACTGTTTTTT.

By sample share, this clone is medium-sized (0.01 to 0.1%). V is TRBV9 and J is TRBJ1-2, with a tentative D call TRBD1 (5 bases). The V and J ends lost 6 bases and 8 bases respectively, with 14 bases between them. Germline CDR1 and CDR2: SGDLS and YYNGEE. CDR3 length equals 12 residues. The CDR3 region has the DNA TGTGCCAGCAACGGGGGTTTCTACGGCTACACCTTC. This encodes CASNGGFYGYTF.

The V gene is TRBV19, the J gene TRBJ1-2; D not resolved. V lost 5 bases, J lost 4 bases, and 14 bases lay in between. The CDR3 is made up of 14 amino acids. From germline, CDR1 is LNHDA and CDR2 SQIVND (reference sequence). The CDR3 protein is CASSLRDLGYGYTF. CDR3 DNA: TGTGCCAGTAGTCTTCGGGATTTAGGCTATGGCTACACCTTC.

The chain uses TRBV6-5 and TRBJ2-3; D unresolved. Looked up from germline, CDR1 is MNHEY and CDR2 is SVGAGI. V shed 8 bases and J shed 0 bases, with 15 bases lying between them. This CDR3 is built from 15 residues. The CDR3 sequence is CASAWTASSTDTQYF. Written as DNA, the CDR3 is TGTGCCAGCGCCTGGACGGCGTCTAGCACAGATACGCAGTATTTT.

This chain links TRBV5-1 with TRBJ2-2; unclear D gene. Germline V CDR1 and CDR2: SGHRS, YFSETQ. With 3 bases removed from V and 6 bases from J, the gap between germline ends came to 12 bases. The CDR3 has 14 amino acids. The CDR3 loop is CASSSQDWSGELFF. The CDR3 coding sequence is TGCGCCAGCAGCTCCCAGGATTGGTCCGGGGAGCTGTTTTTT.

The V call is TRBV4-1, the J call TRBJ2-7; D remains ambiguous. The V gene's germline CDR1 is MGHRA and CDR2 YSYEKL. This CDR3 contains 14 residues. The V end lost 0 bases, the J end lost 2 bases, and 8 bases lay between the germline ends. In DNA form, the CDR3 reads TGCGCCAGCAGCCAAGATGCTGGGGCCTACGAGCAGTACTTC. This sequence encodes CASSQDAGAYEQYF.

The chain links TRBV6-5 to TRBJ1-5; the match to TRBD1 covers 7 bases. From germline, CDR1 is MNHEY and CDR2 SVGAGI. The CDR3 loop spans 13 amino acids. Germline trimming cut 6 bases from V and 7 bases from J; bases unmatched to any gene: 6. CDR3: CASRDGTDQPQHF. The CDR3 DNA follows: TGTGCCAGCAGGGACGGGACAGACCAGCCCCAGCATTTT.

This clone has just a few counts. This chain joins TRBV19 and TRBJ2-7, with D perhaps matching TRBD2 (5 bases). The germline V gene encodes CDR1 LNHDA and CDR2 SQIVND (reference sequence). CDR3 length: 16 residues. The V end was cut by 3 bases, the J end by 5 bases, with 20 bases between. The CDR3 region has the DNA TGTGCCAGTAGTATCGGACCGCCTGGGGTCGGGAACGAGCAGTACTTC. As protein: CASSIGPPGVGNEQYF.

Here the CDR3 reads CASGGASEQYF. Written as DNA, the CDR3 is TGTGCCAGTGGGGGAGCTTCAGAGCAGTACTTC. This sequence joins TRBV19 and TRBJ2-7; D is perhaps TRBD1 or TRBD2 (5 bases each). Germline V gives CDR1 LNHDA, CDR2 SQIVND (reference sequence). V dropped 8 bases and J dropped 7 bases, with 12 bases sitting between them. The CDR3 is made up of 11 amino acids.

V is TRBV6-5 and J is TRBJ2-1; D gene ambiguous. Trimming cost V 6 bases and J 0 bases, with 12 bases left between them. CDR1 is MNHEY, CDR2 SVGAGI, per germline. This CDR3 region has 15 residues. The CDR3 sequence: CASSPSQSSYNEQFF. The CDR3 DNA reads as TGTGCCAGCAGCCCGAGCCAGAGCTCCTACAATGAGCAGTTCTTC.

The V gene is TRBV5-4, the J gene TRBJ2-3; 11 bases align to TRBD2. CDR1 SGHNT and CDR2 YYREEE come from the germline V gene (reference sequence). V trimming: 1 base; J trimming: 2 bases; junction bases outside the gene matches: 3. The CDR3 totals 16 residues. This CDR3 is CASSLMGLADTDTQYF. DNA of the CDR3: TGTGCCAGCAGCTTGATGGGACTAGCGGACACAGATACGCAGTATTTT.

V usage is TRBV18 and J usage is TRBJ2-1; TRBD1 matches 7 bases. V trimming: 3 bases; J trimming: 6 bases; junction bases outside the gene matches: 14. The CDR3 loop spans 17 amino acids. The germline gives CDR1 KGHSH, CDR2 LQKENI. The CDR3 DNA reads TGTGCCAGCTCACCCCTGACAGGGATCCGCGACGGCAATGAGCAGTTCTTC. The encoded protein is CASSPLTGIRDGNEQFF.

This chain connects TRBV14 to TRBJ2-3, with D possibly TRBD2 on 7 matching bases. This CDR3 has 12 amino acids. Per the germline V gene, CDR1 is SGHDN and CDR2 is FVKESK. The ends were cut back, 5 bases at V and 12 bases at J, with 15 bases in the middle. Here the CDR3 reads CASSMAGALQYF. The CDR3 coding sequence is TGTGCCAGCAGCATGGCGGGGGCCCTCCAGTATTTT.

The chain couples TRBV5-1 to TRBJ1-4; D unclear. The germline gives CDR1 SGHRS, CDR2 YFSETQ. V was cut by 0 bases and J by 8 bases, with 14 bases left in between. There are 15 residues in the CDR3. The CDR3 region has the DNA TGCGCCAGCAGCTTGGTCGGGAAAATGGGGGAAAAACTGTTTTTT. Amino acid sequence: CASSLVGKMGEKLFF.

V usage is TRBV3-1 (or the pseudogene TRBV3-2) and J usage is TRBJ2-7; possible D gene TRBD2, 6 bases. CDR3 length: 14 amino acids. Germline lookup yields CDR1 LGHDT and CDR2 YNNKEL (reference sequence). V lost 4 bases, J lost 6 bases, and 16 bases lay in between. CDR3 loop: CASSPTGERGEQYF. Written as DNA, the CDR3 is TGTGCCAGCAGCCCCACGGGGGAAAGGGGCGAGCAGTACTTC.

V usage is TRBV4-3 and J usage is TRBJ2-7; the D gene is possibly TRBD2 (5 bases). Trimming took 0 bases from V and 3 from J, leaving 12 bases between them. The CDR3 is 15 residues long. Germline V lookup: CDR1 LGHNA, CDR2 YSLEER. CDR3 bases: TGCGCCAGCAGCCAAGATCCCGGGGTGAGCTACGAGCAGTACTTC. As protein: CASSQDPGVSYEQYF.

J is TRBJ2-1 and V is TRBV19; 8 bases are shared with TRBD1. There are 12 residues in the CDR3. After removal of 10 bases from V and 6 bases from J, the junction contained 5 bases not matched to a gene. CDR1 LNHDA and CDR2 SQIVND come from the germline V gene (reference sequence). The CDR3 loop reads CATRGTGNEQFF. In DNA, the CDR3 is TGTGCCACCCGCGGGACAGGCAATGAGCAGTTCTTC.

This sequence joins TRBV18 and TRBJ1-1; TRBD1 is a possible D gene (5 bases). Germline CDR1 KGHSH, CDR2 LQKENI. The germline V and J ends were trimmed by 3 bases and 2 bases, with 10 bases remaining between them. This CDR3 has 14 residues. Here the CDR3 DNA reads TGTGCCAGCTCACCGACCGACAGTAACACTGAAGCTTTCTTT. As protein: CASSPTDSNTEAFF.

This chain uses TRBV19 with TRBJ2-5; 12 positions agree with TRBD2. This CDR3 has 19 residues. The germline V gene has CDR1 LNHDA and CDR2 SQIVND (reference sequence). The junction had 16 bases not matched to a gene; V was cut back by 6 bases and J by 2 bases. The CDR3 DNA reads TGTGCCAGTAGCAACCCACTAGCGGGGGGCCGGCCGGAACAAGAGACCCAGTACTTC. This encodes CASSNPLAGGRPEQETQYF.

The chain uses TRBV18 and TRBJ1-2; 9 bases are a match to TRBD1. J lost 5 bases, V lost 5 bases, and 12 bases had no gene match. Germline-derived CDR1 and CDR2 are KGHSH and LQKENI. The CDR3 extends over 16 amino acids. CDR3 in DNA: TGTGCCAGCTCATCGGCCGGGACAGGGAGGGAATATGGCTACACCTTC. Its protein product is CASSSAGTGREYGYTF.

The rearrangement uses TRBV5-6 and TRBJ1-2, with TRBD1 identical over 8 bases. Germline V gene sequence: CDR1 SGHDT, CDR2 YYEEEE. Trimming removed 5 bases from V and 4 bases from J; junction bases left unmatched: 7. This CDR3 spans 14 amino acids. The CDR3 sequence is CASRWGQDPYGYTF. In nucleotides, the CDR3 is TGTGCCAGCAGATGGGGACAGGATCCCTATGGCTACACCTTC.